Sequencing of this T cell receptor (beta chain) was carried out in a study of control samples from healthy donors and cancer patients. Clones were read by immunoSEQ multiplex PCR, and TCRdb kept only the in-frame ones, dropping some. The sample has tens of thousands of clones, 80% seen once. CDR1 is MDHEN and CDR2 is SYDVKM in the germline V gene. Trimming pared 3 bases from V and 5 bases from J, leaving 8 bases between. The CDR3 sequence is 13 residues long. The sequenced sample was blood. The chain is built from TRBV28 and TRBJ1-3; D is undetermined. The sequence was obtained from a man aged 65 to 85 in good health. CDR3 region: CASSLPGRNTIYF. CDR3 DNA: TGTGCCAGCAGTTTGCCCGGGAGAAACACCATATATTTT.